The following is a TCR beta chain sequence with its context. CDR3 length: 13 amino acids. V lost 1 base and J lost 10, with 14 bases in between. Germline-derived CDR1 and CDR2 are SGHRS and YFSETQ. This entry belongs to a study of blood T cell repertoires in COVID-19. On the study more broadly: In each case, the material was cDNA or gDNA derived from T cells, B-cell-depleted T cells, or PBMCs.

Per the study methods: Estimated nucleated cell counts came from reference gene primer amplification. Here immunoSEQ multiplex PCR was the method, and the copy in TCRdb shows in-frame clones only, minus some. V and J calls and clone size are as listed in that table; D and trimming were resolved from the DNA. In the table there are around 60,000 clones, approximately 87% of which are singletons. The J gene is TRBJ1-2, the V gene TRBV5-1, with unresolved D. The specimen was peripheral blood. This clonotype originated in a human donor in a cohort sampled during active COVID-19. The CDR3 nucleotides are TGCGCCAGCAGCTTGTGGGGAGCGGATGACTACACCTTC. It yields the protein CASSLWGADDYTF.